These 25 T cell receptor beta chains originate from one sample sequenced in a study of CD8+ T cells in alopecia areata. Sequencing used cDNA as its template, made by extracting RNA and reverse transcribing it. Here immunoSEQ multiplex PCR was the method, and the copy in TCRdb shows in-frame clones only, minus some. In total the sample includes some 110,000 clones, none of them seen once. Sequenced: lesional skin. These receptors were obtained from a C3H/HeJ mouse with alopecia areata. The MHC haplotype of this mouse line is H2-k.

As for this clone: Mouse names are used for the genes. The read ends 4 residues early relative to the CDR3; the germline J gene fills the gap. The V call is TRBV13-3, the J call TRBJ2-5, with 8 bases fitting TRBD2. The CDR3 sequence is 14 residues long. V trimming: 5 bases; J trimming: 3 bases; junction bases outside the gene matches: 5. CDR1 and CDR2 from the germline V gene are NNHDY and SYVADS. Incomplete CDR3 DNA: TGTGCCAGCAGCGACCGGGACTGGCAAGAC. It codes for CASSDRDWQD. The CDR3 in its entirety is CASSDRDWQDTQYF. Filled out from reference TRBV13-3 and TRBJ2-5, the complete variable domain reads EAAVTQSPRSKVAVTGGKVTLSCHQTNNHDYMYWYRQDTGHGLRLIHYSYVADSTEKGDIPDGYKASRPSQENFSLILELASLSQTAVYFCASSDRDWQDTQYFGPGTRLLVL.

Comment on this clone: Translating the DNA gives a protein that differs from the TCRdb entry at residue 10; the protein shown here is that DNA translation. Germline and genes here are mouse. The read ends 3 residues before the CDR3 terminus; that terminus is restored from the germline J gene. This chain uses TRBV13-3 with TRBJ1-3, with a possible D match to TRBD1 (6 bases). V was cut by 4 bases and J by 4 bases, with 9 bases left in between. Germline V gene lookup returns CDR1 NNHDY and CDR2 SYVADS. This CDR3 comprises 13 residues. CDR3 DNA, as far as it was read: TGTGCCAGCAGTACAGGGATGGGAAATACG. Translation: CASSTGMGNT. The full CDR3 protein is CASSTGMGNTLYF.

As to this clone: Gene labels here are mouse ones. The read ends 4 residues early relative to the CDR3; the germline J gene fills the gap. This rearrangement joins TRBV13-1 to TRBJ2-3; TRBD1 might be the D (7 bases). The CDR3 totals 16 residues. Trimming shortened V by 0 bases and J by 0 bases, and 11 bases separated the two germline ends. Germline lookup yields CDR1 NSHNY and CDR2 SYGAGN. CDR3 region: CASSDEEGASAETLYF. CDR3 DNA, as far as it was read: TGTGCCAGCAGTGATGAGGAGGGGGCTAGTGCAGAA.

Remarks on this clone: Mouse gene names apply. The DNA ends 4 residues before the CDR3 does, and the rest of the CDR3 is filled in from the germline J gene. The chain employs TRBV13-1 and TRBJ1-4; 7 nucleotides agree with TRBD1. The CDR3 has 14 residues. From germline, CDR1 is NSHNY and CDR2 SYGAGN. J was trimmed by 3 bases and V by 7 bases; bases with no gene match: 6. The part of the CDR3 DNA that was read is TGTGCCAGCGGTGGAGGGGGCCCCAACGAA. Amino acids: CASGGGGPNE. The CDR3 reads in full as CASGGGGPNERLFF.

This clone was counted many times. Gene labels here are mouse ones. The read is 4 residues too short to cover the CDR3 end, so that end is filled in from the germline J gene. The J gene is TRBJ2-3, the V gene TRBV13-3; 7 bases fit TRBD2. The CDR3 has 16 amino acids. Germline values: CDR1 NNHDY, CDR2 SYVADS. V trimming: 3 bases; J trimming: 0 bases; junction bases outside the gene matches: 7. The part of the CDR3 DNA that was read is TGTGCCAGCAGTGGTCTGACTGGGCGTAGTGCAGAA. This translates into CASSGLTGRSAE. From start to end, the CDR3 is CASSGLTGRSAETLYF.

This clone was found a few times. TCRdb and the translated DNA give different amino acids at residue 11; the protein presented here is the one translated from the DNA. Gene names and germline match the mouse. The missing CDR3 end, 3 residues past where the read stops, is filled in from the germline J gene. The genes are TRBV31 and TRBJ1-6; D possibly corresponds to TRBD1 (5 bases). TRBJ1-6 is an open reading frame whose function is uncertain. Germline V gene data show CDR1 as GKSSPN and CDR2 as SITVG. The CDR3 runs 14 residues. V was trimmed by 2 bases and J by 3 bases, leaving 8 bases between them. The CDR3 region is CAWSSTVYNSPLYF. The sequenced part of the CDR3 DNA is TGTGCCTGGAGTTCGACAGTCTATAATTCGCCC.

To note about this clone: The genes and germline here are from mouse. The read is 4 residues too short to cover the CDR3 end, so that end is filled in from the germline J gene. This same CDR3 is encoded by further DNA sequences in the sample. This chain uses TRBV1 with TRBJ1-2; 7 nucleotides align to TRBD1. V gave up 5 bases and J gave up 0 bases; unmatched junction bases: 6. The CDR3 has 15 amino acids. Germline V gene data show CDR1 as NSQYPW and CDR2 as LRSPGD (reference sequence). CDR3 bases read: TGCACCTGCAGTCCTCGTCAGGGGGCAAACTCC. Translating gives CTCSPRQGANS. The CDR3, in full, reads CTCSPRQGANSDYTF. The full variable domain, its missing parts supplied by reference TRBV1 and TRBJ1-2, is VTLLEQNPRWRLVPRGQAVNLRCILKNSQYPWMSWYQQDLQKQLQWLFTLRSPGDKEVKSLPGADYLATRVTDTELRLQVANMSQGRTLYCTCSPRQGANSDYTFGSGTRLLVI.

For this clone: Each gene name is a mouse one. The CDR3 end lies 4 residues beyond the end of the read and is filled in from the germline J gene. V gene TRBV13-2 combines with J gene TRBJ1-2, with D perhaps matching TRBD1 (6 bases). With 1 base removed from V and 3 bases from J, the gap between germline ends came to 22 bases. The CDR3 is 18 amino acids. Looked up from germline, CDR1 is NNHNN and CDR2 is SYGAGS (reference sequence). CDR3 protein: CASGDQVDGGGRHSDYTF. The sequenced part of the CDR3 DNA is TGTGCCAGCGGTGATCAGGTTGATGGAGGGGGGCGACACTCC.

This clone was recorded at least ten times. Each gene name is a mouse one. The read stops 4 residues short of the end of the CDR3; the missing end is completed from the germline J gene. V gene TRBV13-3 combines with J gene TRBJ1-2, with a weak D call TRBD1 (6 bases). This CDR3 has 14 amino acids. V was trimmed by 1 base and J by 4 bases, leaving 11 bases between them. Germline loops: CDR1 NNHDY, CDR2 SYVADS. The CDR3 loop reads CASSDTGPGSDYTF. The sequenced part of the CDR3 DNA is TGTGCCAGCAGTGATACAGGGCCGGGCTCC.

This clone was observed a few times. Gene names and germline match the mouse. The missing CDR3 end, 4 residues past where the read stops, is filled in from the germline J gene. The chain recombines TRBV1 with TRBJ2-7, with 11 bases identical to TRBD2. The CDR3 is 13 residues long. Germline CDR1 is NSQYPW and CDR2 is LRSPGD (reference sequence). CDR3 sequence: CTCNRDWGYEQYF. Partial CDR3 DNA: TGCACCTGCAATCGGGACTGGGGGTAT.

The table lists this clone with a few counts. Germline and genes here are mouse. The read stops 4 residues short of the end of the CDR3; the missing end is completed from the germline J gene. The rearrangement links TRBV13-2 to TRBJ2-7; 9 bases agree with TRBD1. This CDR3 comprises 14 residues. With 1 base clipped from V and 2 bases from J, the junction kept 1 base outside the gene matches. The V gene's germline CDR1 is NNHNN and CDR2 SYGAGS (reference sequence). CDR3 residues: CASGDRQGAYEQYF. CDR3 DNA, as far as it was read: TGTGCCAGCGGTGATAGACAGGGGGCCTAT.

This clone appeared a few times. Mouse names are used for the genes. The read gets to within 4 residues of the CDR3 end, and the germline J gene fills in the rest. This chain uses TRBV13-3 with TRBJ2-7; 9 bases are shared with TRBD1. The J segment lost 3 bases and the V segment lost 3 bases, leaving 7 bases of the junction unmatched. CDR1 NNHDY and CDR2 SYVADS come from the germline V gene. CDR3 length equals 15 residues. The sequenced part of the CDR3 DNA is TGTGCCAGCAGTGCCCTTTCGACAGGGGGCTAT. This codes for CASSALSTGGY. The entire CDR3 reads CASSALSTGGYEQYF.

This clone was picked up a small number of times. Genes and germline are mouse. With the read ending 4 residues before the CDR3 end, the germline J gene is used to fill in that end. The chain recombines TRBV13-3 with TRBJ2-4; D remains unclear. Trimming cost V 4 bases and J 2 bases, with 5 bases left between them. CDR1 is NNHDY and CDR2 is SYVADS in the germline V gene. The CDR3 runs 12 residues. CDR3 protein: CASSRLQNTLYF. The CDR3 DNA, read in part, is TGTGCCAGCAGTCGACTTCAAAAC.

This clone was detected many times. The protein in this entry is translated from the DNA; at residue 12 it differs from the protein listed in TCRdb. The gene names here belong to mouse. The DNA ends 3 residues before the CDR3 does, and the rest of the CDR3 is filled in from the germline J gene. The J gene is TRBJ1-6, the V gene TRBV13-3; 8 bases align to TRBD1. TRBJ1-6 is sorted into the ORF group, with uncertain function. This CDR3 is built from 15 residues. After removal of 3 bases from V and 6 bases from J, the junction contained 5 bases not matched to a gene. Per germline, CDR1 NNHDY and CDR2 SYVADS. CDR3 amino acids: CASSVQDRANSPLYF. The CDR3 bases that were read are TGTGCCAGCAGTGTACAGGACAGGGCTAATTCGCCC.

Notes on this clone: The gene names given are mouse names. The CDR3 end lies 4 residues beyond the end of the read and is filled in from the germline J gene. This chain links TRBV1 with TRBJ2-1, with 8 bases fitting TRBD1. Germline CDR1 and CDR2: NSQYPW and LRSPGD (reference sequence). The CDR3 is made up of 15 amino acids. Losses at the gene ends were 0 bases for V and 6 bases for J; bases not matched to a gene: 4. The CDR3 bases that were read are TGCACCTGCAGTGCAGATGACAGGGGTACTGCT. Translation gives CTCSADDRGTA. The entire CDR3 protein reads CTCSADDRGTAEQFF.

Points on this clone: Gene names follow the mouse nomenclature. The read stops 4 residues short of the end of the CDR3; the missing end is completed from the germline J gene. The chain joins TRBV19 to TRBJ2-7, with 9 bases fitting TRBD2. The trim removed 6 bases at V and 0 bases at J, leaving 1 base unmatched. Germline V gene sequence: CDR1 FNHDT, CDR2 SITEND (reference sequence). This CDR3 spans 13 amino acids. CDR3 region: CASTGLGSYEQYF. CDR3 DNA (partial): TGTGCCAGCACGGGACTGGGCTCCTAT.

To note about this clone: The listed genes are named as in mouse. The sequenced fragment ends 4 residues before the CDR3 boundary, so the rest is inferred from the germline J gene. The chain combines TRBV13-1 with TRBJ1-2; 7 bases are a match to TRBD1. The ends lost 0 bases at V and 4 bases at J; junction bases unmatched: 6. The germline V gene encodes CDR1 NSHNY and CDR2 SYGAGN. The CDR3 contains 15 residues. CDR3 DNA, as far as it was read: TGTGCCAGCAGTGATGAACACAGGGGAGGCTCC. Translation: CASSDEHRGGS. The whole CDR3 is CASSDEHRGGSDYTF.

Worth noting for this clone: The gene names here belong to mouse. The CDR3 reads CTCSEDTNQDTQYF. The DNA read from the CDR3 is TGCACCTGCAGTGAAGACACAAACCAAGAC. The chain combines TRBV1 with TRBJ2-5, with D unresolved. The DNA ends 4 residues before the CDR3 does, and the rest of the CDR3 is filled in from the germline J gene. CDR1 and CDR2 from the germline V gene are NSQYPW and LRSPGD (reference sequence). V dropped 4 bases and J dropped 0 bases, with 8 bases sitting between them. The CDR3 spans 14 residues.

This clone was detected only a few times. These gene names are mouse names. The read stops 4 residues short of the end of the CDR3; the missing end is completed from the germline J gene. The gene calls are TRBV13-3 and TRBJ1-4; 10 bases align to TRBD1. Germline lookup yields CDR1 NNHDY and CDR2 SYVADS. V lost 1 base, J lost 0 bases, and 3 bases stayed unmatched. The CDR3 loop spans 17 amino acids. This CDR3 reads CASSDSGTGVSNERLFF. The DNA read from the CDR3 is TGTGCCAGCAGTGATTCGGGGACAGGGGTTTCCAACGAA.

This clone was seen a handful of times. Gene names denote mouse genes. CDR3 in amino acids: CASSDEGAQDTQYF. The CDR3 bases that were read are TGTGCCAGCAGTGATGAGGGGGCGCAGGAC. The V call is TRBV13-1, the J call TRBJ2-5, with D tentatively TRBD1 (7 bases). Coverage ceases 4 residues before the CDR3 finishes, and the germline J gene fills in the end. This CDR3 region has 14 residues. Germline assignment: CDR1 NSHNY and CDR2 SYGAGN.

This clone has a handful of counts. Gene names follow the mouse nomenclature. CDR3 DNA, as far as it was read: TGCACCTGCAGTGCCCCGGACAGGGGGGCCAACGAA. Its protein product is CTCSAPDRGANE. The CDR3 in full is CTCSAPDRGANERLFF. This chain joins TRBV1 and TRBJ1-4, with 10 bases aligning to TRBD1. The read gets to within 4 residues of the CDR3 end, and the germline J gene fills in the rest. The CDR3 is 16 residues long. J was trimmed by 3 bases and V by 3 bases; bases with no gene match: 4. Germline V lookup: CDR1 NSQYPW, CDR2 LRSPGD (reference sequence). Filled out from reference TRBV1 and TRBJ1-4, the complete variable domain reads VTLLEQNPRWRLVPRGQAVNLRCILKNSQYPWMSWYQQDLQKQLQWLFTLRSPGDKEVKSLPGADYLATRVTDTELRLQVANMSQGRTLYCTCSAPDRGANERLFFGHGTKLSVL.

Of note for this clone: Germline and genes: mouse. The read ends 4 residues early relative to the CDR3; the germline J gene fills the gap. J is TRBJ2-5 and V is TRBV13-3; 8 nucleotides align to TRBD2. Germline CDR1 and CDR2: NNHDY and SYVADS. The CDR3 runs to 17 residues. The J segment lost 0 bases and the V segment lost 0 bases, leaving 6 bases of the junction unmatched. The part of the CDR3 DNA that was read is TGTGCCAGCAGTGATGCAAAGCTGGGGGGCAACCAAGAC. Translating gives CASSDAKLGGNQD. The full CDR3 is CASSDAKLGGNQDTQYF.

As concerns this clone: These gene names are mouse names. The CDR3 goes on 4 residues after the read ends, and that part is filled in from the germline J gene. The rearrangement joins TRBV13-3 to TRBJ2-4; 9 nucleotides line up with TRBD2. Germline V gene data show CDR1 as NNHDY and CDR2 as SYVADS. The CDR3 runs 17 residues. With 1 base clipped from V and 2 bases from J, the junction kept 8 bases outside the gene matches. CDR3 DNA (partial): TGTGCCAGCAGTGATCGACTGGGGGAGGGTGTTCAAAAC. This codes for CASSDRLGEGVQN. The entire CDR3 is CASSDRLGEGVQNTLYF. The full variable domain, with the rest looked up from reference TRBV13-3 and TRBJ2-4, is EAAVTQSPRSKVAVTGGKVTLSCHQTNNHDYMYWYRQDTGHGLRLIHYSYVADSTEKGDIPDGYKASRPSQENFSLILELASLSQTAVYFCASSDRLGEGVQNTLYFGAGTRLSVL.

In the case of this clone: Any gene name here is a mouse gene name. The read finishes 4 residues shy of the CDR3 end, and the germline J gene is used to complete it. This rearrangement joins TRBV13-3 to TRBJ2-1; 14 positions match TRBD2. CDR3 size: 17 residues. Germline V gene data show CDR1 as NNHDY and CDR2 as SYVADS. The sequenced part of the CDR3 DNA is TGTGCCAGCAGTGCACCCGGGACTGGGGGGGCGCAAGCT. Residues: CASSAPGTGGAQA. The whole CDR3 region reads CASSAPGTGGAQAEQFF.

This clone appeared many times. The protein in this entry is translated from the DNA; at residue 14 it differs from the protein listed in TCRdb. Genes and germline are mouse. The read falls 3 residues short of the CDR3 end, and the missing part is taken from the germline J gene. This chain links TRBV13-3 with TRBJ1-3; 12 nucleotides agree with TRBD1. V trimming: 2 bases; J trimming: 0 bases; junction bases outside the gene matches: 3. The CDR3 covers 17 residues. Germline V lookup: CDR1 NNHDY, CDR2 SYVADS. The sequenced part of the CDR3 DNA is TGTGCCAGCAGTGAGCCGGGACAGGGGGCTTCTGGAAATACG. Translated: CASSEPGQGASGNT. The full CDR3 reads CASSEPGQGASGNTLYF. Looking up the rest from reference TRBV13-3 and TRBJ1-3 gives the full variable domain: EAAVTQSPRSKVAVTGGKVTLSCHQTNNHDYMYWYRQDTGHGLRLIHYSYVADSTEKGDIPDGYKASRPSQENFSLILELASLSQTAVYFCASSEPGQGASGNTLYFGEGSRLIVV.